A selection of T cell receptor beta chains follows, all from one sample in a study of glioma-infiltrating T cells. MiXCR, run by TCRdb on the multiplex PCR reads, gives a single entry per CDR3 protein. The data hold a few hundred thousand distinct CDR3 sequences, with approximately 42% observed a single time. Sequencing was performed on glioma tissue, nonneoplastic brain tissue, or PBMCs (not recorded which). The receptors here all came from a human donor with low-grade glioma or glioblastoma, undergoing nonglioma brain surgery, or in good health (not recorded which). Each CDR3 is given with its conserved first and last residue. The D gene is left open where the match is weak. Clone size appears in some rows only: once, few, many, or a class for an expanded clone.

j_gene: TRBJ1-2; v_gene: TRBV6-1; d_gene: -; abundance: -; CDR3nt: TGTGCCAGCTGTGCGGACAGTTGGTATGGCTACACCTTC; CDR3aa: CASCADSWYGYTF
j_gene: TRBJ2-1; v_gene: TRBV7-2; d_gene: -; abundance: many; CDR3nt: TGTGCCAGCAGCCTTTTAACTCGCTACAATGAGCAGTTCTTC; CDR3aa: CASSLLTRYNEQFF
j_gene: TRBJ1-5; v_gene: TRBV15; d_gene: -; abundance: many; CDR3nt: TGTGCCACCAGCAGAGATAGACCCTCCTCAAGCAATCAGCCCCAGCATTTT; CDR3aa: CATSRDRPSSSNQPQHF
j_gene: TRBJ2-3; v_gene: TRBV3-1; d_gene: TRBD2; abundance: -; CDR3nt: TGTGCCAGCACCTTCAGCGGGAGTCACTCAGATACGCAGTATTTT; CDR3aa: CASTFSGSHSDTQYF
j_gene: TRBJ1-1; v_gene: TRBV7-9; d_gene: -; abundance: -; CDR3nt: TGTGCCAGCAGCTCTTCCCGGGGAACTAGAGAGAACACTGAAGCTTTCTTT; CDR3aa: CASSSSRGTRENTEAFF
j_gene: TRBJ1-5; v_gene: TRBV7-9; d_gene: -; abundance: -; CDR3nt: TGTGCCAGCAGCCACCAGGGAACGGCCCAGCATTTT; CDR3aa: CASSHQGTAQHF
j_gene: TRBJ1-5; v_gene: TRBV6-1; d_gene: -; abundance: many; CDR3nt: TGTGCCAGCAGTGAATGGGCCCCAGCAGGGCCCAGCCAGCCCCAGCATTTT; CDR3aa: CASSEWAPAGPSQPQHF
j_gene: TRBJ2-7; v_gene: TRBV4-3; d_gene: TRBD2; abundance: -; CDR3nt: TGCGCCAGCAGCCAAGAGCCCGGGGGGGACTTGAACGAGCAGTACTTC; CDR3aa: CASSQEPGGDLNEQYF
j_gene: TRBJ2-3; v_gene: TRBV20-1; d_gene: -; abundance: -; CDR3nt: TGCAGTGCTAGCCAATCGTTAGATACGCAGTATTTT; CDR3aa: CSASQSLDTQYF
j_gene: TRBJ2-7; v_gene: TRBV27; d_gene: TRBD2; abundance: many; CDR3nt: TGTGCCAGCAGTTTCGGGTTTCTAGCGGGAGGTTTCCCCTACGAGCAGTACTTC; CDR3aa: CASSFGFLAGGFPYEQYF
j_gene: TRBJ2-1; v_gene: TRBV19; d_gene: -; abundance: -; CDR3nt: TGTGCCAGTAGTATATCTGGCCCTCGGACTACCTTGAGCTCCTACAATGAGCAGTTCTTC; CDR3aa: CASSISGPRTTLSSYNEQFF
j_gene: TRBJ2-2; v_gene: TRBV4-1; d_gene: -; abundance: -; CDR3nt: TGCGCCAGCAGCCAATATGGGACCGGGGAGCTGTTTTTT; CDR3aa: CASSQYGTGELFF
j_gene: TRBJ2-1; v_gene: TRBV15; d_gene: -; abundance: many; CDR3nt: TGTGCCACCAGCAGAGCCCGGGTCCGGGGGTCCTACAATGAGCAGTTCTTC; CDR3aa: CATSRARVRGSYNEQFF
j_gene: TRBJ2-7; v_gene: TRBV20-1; d_gene: -; abundance: many; CDR3nt: TGCAGTGCTAGAGATGCCAGGGTCCGGTACGAGCAGTACTTC; CDR3aa: CSARDARVRYEQYF
j_gene: TRBJ2-7; v_gene: TRBV7-8; d_gene: -; abundance: few; CDR3nt: TGTGCCAGCAGCCCCGCACTAGGGGAGGACGAGCAGTACTTC; CDR3aa: CASSPALGEDEQYF
j_gene: TRBJ2-1; v_gene: TRBV10-3; d_gene: -; abundance: -; CDR3nt: TGTGCCATCAGTGGGGCTAGCTCCTACGGGCAGTTCTTC; CDR3aa: CAISGASSYGQFF
j_gene: TRBJ2-1; v_gene: TRBV20-1; d_gene: -; abundance: -; CDR3nt: TGCAGTGCTCGAGACGGAGGGAGAGGGGGCATAAATGAGCAGTTCTTC; CDR3aa: CSARDGGRGGINEQFF
j_gene: TRBJ2-3; v_gene: TRBV6-5; d_gene: -; abundance: many; CDR3nt: TGTGCCAGCAGTTCCTCCGGTATGACGGGAGGCACAGATACGCAGTATTTT; CDR3aa: CASSSSGMTGGTDTQYF
j_gene: TRBJ2-3; v_gene: TRBV6-2/TRBV6-3; d_gene: TRBD2; abundance: -; CDR3nt: TGTGCCATCAGTGGGGGGGGAGCACATACAGATACGCAGTATTTT; CDR3aa: CAISGGGAHTDTQYF
j_gene: TRBJ1-1; v_gene: TRBV5-1; d_gene: TRBD1; abundance: few; CDR3nt: TGTGCCAGCAGCCCGGACAGGGGGAACACTGGAGCTTTCTTT; CDR3aa: CASSPDRGNTGAFF
j_gene: TRBJ2-7; v_gene: TRBV27; d_gene: -; abundance: many; CDR3nt: TGTGCCAGCAGTTTTCCCACCTACGAGCAGTACTTC; CDR3aa: CASSFPTYEQYF
j_gene: TRBJ2-7; v_gene: TRBV28; d_gene: -; abundance: few; CDR3nt: TGTGCCAGCCGGCTAGCCGCCTACGAGCAGTACTTC; CDR3aa: CASRLAAYEQYF
j_gene: TRBJ1-4; v_gene: TRBV20-1; d_gene: -; abundance: -; CDR3nt: TGCAGTGCTAGAGATCACAGGGCGAGTGATGAAAAACTGTTTTTT; CDR3aa: CSARDHRASDEKLFF
j_gene: TRBJ1-2; v_gene: TRBV29-1; d_gene: -; abundance: once; CDR3nt: TGCAGCTCCTGGGACGGTGGGGGCTACACCTTC; CDR3aa: CSSWDGGGYTF
j_gene: TRBJ2-7; v_gene: TRBV20-1; d_gene: TRBD2; abundance: few; CDR3nt: TGCAGTGCTAGAGCCTGGACGGGAGGAGGCAACGAGCAGTACTTC; CDR3aa: CSARAWTGGGNEQYF
j_gene: TRBJ2-1; v_gene: TRBV7-2; d_gene: -; abundance: -; CDR3nt: TGTGCCAGCAGCTTGGATGGCCTAGAATACGAAGGTGAGCAGTTCTTC; CDR3aa: CASSLDGLEYEGEQFF
j_gene: TRBJ2-4; v_gene: TRBV18; d_gene: -; abundance: -; CDR3nt: TGTGCCAGCTCACCACAGCTAGAGGTAGCCAAAAACATTCAGTACTTC; CDR3aa: CASSPQLEVAKNIQYF
j_gene: TRBJ2-7; v_gene: TRBV18; d_gene: -; abundance: -; CDR3nt: TGTGCCAGCTCACCAAGGAGGGGACCCCAGGAGCAGTACTTC; CDR3aa: CASSPRRGPQEQYF
j_gene: TRBJ2-7; v_gene: TRBV5-1; d_gene: -; abundance: -; CDR3nt: TGCGCCAGCAGCTTGGAGGCACAACAGCGCTACGAGCAGTACTTC; CDR3aa: CASSLEAQQRYEQYF
j_gene: TRBJ2-1; v_gene: TRBV20-1; d_gene: TRBD2; abundance: few; CDR3nt: TGCAGTGCTAGCCCACTAGCGGGAGGGCCTATTGGAAATGAGCAGTTCTTC; CDR3aa: CSASPLAGGPIGNEQFF
j_gene: TRBJ2-7; v_gene: TRBV4-1; d_gene: TRBD2; abundance: -; CDR3nt: TGCGCCAGCAGCCGGTTGGGACTAGGGGACTACGAGCAGTACTTC; CDR3aa: CASSRLGLGDYEQYF
j_gene: TRBJ2-3; v_gene: TRBV7-2; d_gene: -; abundance: -; CDR3nt: TGTGCCAGCAGCTTAGGGACGTGGGAGGCTGAAGCAGATAGGCAGTATTTT; CDR3aa: CASSLGTWEAEADRQYF
j_gene: TRBJ2-2; v_gene: TRBV19; d_gene: -; abundance: -; CDR3nt: TGTGCCAGTAGTATAGGACAATTGAACACCGGGGAGCTGTTCTTT; CDR3aa: CASSIGQLNTGELFF
j_gene: TRBJ1-1; v_gene: TRBV20-1; d_gene: -; abundance: -; CDR3nt: TGCAGTGCTAGAGATGGTAGCACACGGAACACTGAAGCTTTCTTT; CDR3aa: CSARDGSTRNTEAFF
j_gene: TRBJ1-2; v_gene: TRBV19; d_gene: -; abundance: -; CDR3nt: TGTGCCAGTACCTCCCCGGGAGCGGGCTACACCTTC; CDR3aa: CASTSPGAGYTF
j_gene: TRBJ1-5; v_gene: TRBV20-1; d_gene: -; abundance: many; CDR3nt: TGCAGTGCTAGAGCTAGGCAGGGCGGTCAGCCCCAGCATTTT; CDR3aa: CSARARQGGQPQHF
j_gene: TRBJ2-2; v_gene: TRBV4-1; d_gene: -; abundance: -; CDR3nt: TGCGCCAGCACTCACCCCTGGCAGGGGAACACCGGGGAGCTGTTTTTT; CDR3aa: CASTHPWQGNTGELFF
j_gene: TRBJ2-1; v_gene: TRBV12-3/TRBV12-4; d_gene: -; abundance: -; CDR3nt: TGTGCCAGCAGTTTAGTGAGTGAGCAGTTCTTC; CDR3aa: CASSLVSEQFF
j_gene: TRBJ2-2; v_gene: TRBV3-1; d_gene: -; abundance: -; CDR3nt: TGTGCCAGCAGCCTACTTGGGGGCCGTACCGGGGAGCTGTTTTTT; CDR3aa: CASSLLGGRTGELFF
j_gene: TRBJ1-6; v_gene: TRBV3-1; d_gene: -; abundance: -; CDR3nt: TGTGCCAGCAGCCAGGAGCCCTATAATTCACCCCTCCACTTT; CDR3aa: CASSQEPYNSPLHF
j_gene: TRBJ2-1; v_gene: TRBV2; d_gene: -; abundance: -; CDR3nt: TGTGCCAGCAGTGTCCTAGGCTCCTACAATGAGCAGTTCTTC; CDR3aa: CASSVLGSYNEQFF
j_gene: TRBJ2-1; v_gene: TRBV20-1; d_gene: -; abundance: few; CDR3nt: TGCAGTGCCAGGACCCCCGGCAATGAGCAGTTCTTC; CDR3aa: CSARTPGNEQFF
j_gene: TRBJ1-2; v_gene: TRBV27; d_gene: TRBD1; abundance: -; CDR3nt: TGTGCCAGCACCTCGCTCAGGGGGCGCGTCCCTAACTATGGCTACACCTTC; CDR3aa: CASTSLRGRVPNYGYTF
j_gene: TRBJ2-2; v_gene: TRBV7-7; d_gene: TRBD2; abundance: -; CDR3nt: TGTGCCAGCAGCTCCTCCTCGGAAGCGGGAGGGCCTGGCACCGGGGAGCTGTTTTTT; CDR3aa: CASSSSSEAGGPGTGELFF
j_gene: TRBJ2-7; v_gene: TRBV6-1; d_gene: TRBD2; abundance: once; CDR3nt: TGTGCCAGCAGTACCGGCGGGGGCTCCTACGAGCAGTACTTC; CDR3aa: CASSTGGGSYEQYF
j_gene: TRBJ2-1; v_gene: TRBV19; d_gene: -; abundance: -; CDR3nt: TGTGCCAGTACGGTGACTAGCTCCTACAATGAGCAGTTCTTC; CDR3aa: CASTVTSSYNEQFF